This entry is about one TCR beta chain. Its antigen is unidentified. Using immunoSEQ multiplex PCR, the repertoire was profiled, and TCRdb retains in-frame clones only, with some absent. Altogether 100,000 to 150,000 clones are present, roughly 89% being singletons, with the ten largest covering more than 1%. These data originate in a study of cytomegalovirus exposure and HLA in healthy donors. Points from the study as a whole: Reports described diagnosis of cytomegalovirus status by the classifier as highly specific and sensitive. Usually a TCR sequence was rare, but some public TCRs were found in many donors. Altogether, 150 to 200 TCR beta chains were recorded as cytomegalovirus-associated. It was confirmed in vitro that a few of the CMV-associated chains were specific for CMV antigens.

CDR1 is SNHLY and CDR2 is FYNNEI in the germline V gene. V lost 4 bases, J lost 0 bases, and 15 bases stayed unmatched. This CDR3 spans 19 amino acids. This receptor was identified in a woman under 30 in good health and CMV-seronegative. The chain joins TRBV2 to TRBJ2-7; 10 bases align to TRBD1. The sample was PBMCs. CDR3 sequence: CASSGTGTGVYHSSYEQYF. In DNA form, the CDR3 reads TGTGCCAGCAGTGGGACGGGGACAGGGGTCTATCATAGCTCCTACGAGCAGTACTTC.